This T cell receptor (beta chain) was recovered during a study of shared clonotypes between healthy human individuals. General study findings and limits: Relative to memory subsets, naive subsets generally showed larger estimated richness.

In its sample, this clone was seen once. What it binds is not known. J was trimmed by 5 bases and V by 1 base; bases with no gene match: 9. CDR3 length equals 16 residues. CDR1 and CDR2 (germline): SSHAT, FNYEAQ (reference sequence). It was about 210 ng DNA, approximately 28,000 T cell genomes, that sorted-subset replicate PCRs used. The assay was immunoSEQ multiplex PCR, and TCRdb's table has in-frame clones only and misses some. The sample lists approximately 1.1 million clones, about four fifths occurring once. The rearrangement links TRBV7-7 to TRBJ2-5, with 8 bases lining up with TRBD1. Input material: memory CD4+ T cells from PBMCs. As to subset: CD45RA-negative fraction. This TCR was sampled from a young man in good health. Some clones in this sample may be carry-over from other donors' samples. CDR3 loop: CASSLGAGGAEETQYF. Written as DNA, the CDR3 is TGTGCCAGCAGCTTAGGTGCAGGGGGCGCTGAGGAGACCCAGTACTTC.